This T cell receptor beta chain appears in the sequencing data of a study of cytomegalovirus exposure and HLA in healthy donors. As for the study in general: Within the Caucasian-associated ancestry cluster were more than 75% of the 398 genotyped donors. Findings of the study overall: Across all donors, roughly uniform sequencing depth was an assumption of the presence/absence analyses. Researchers left out some V segments, among them TRBV6-2 and TRBV6-3, as indistinguishable.

PCR employed 60 Vbeta and 13 Jbeta primers. Assay: immunoSEQ multiplex PCR; the TCRdb copy retains only in-frame clones and omits some. In the table there are about 140,000 clones, 76% of which are singletons. Though probably carrying unrecorded immune exposures, donors were nominally healthy at sampling. To note about this clone: The antigen is undetermined.

CDR1 and CDR2 from the germline V gene are GTSNPN and SVGIG (reference sequence). This CDR3 comprises 15 residues. The V end lost 5 bases, the J end lost 9 bases, and 23 bases lay between the germline ends. The gene calls are TRBV30 and TRBJ2-1; unclear D gene. This clonotype originated in a man aged 18 to 30 in good health and CMV-seronegative. The sample consisted of PBMCs. Here the CDR3 reads CAWLHSESRVGEQFF. DNA of the CDR3: TGTGCCTGGCTCCACTCCGAGTCCCGGGTCGGTGAGCAGTTCTTC.